This T cell receptor beta chain was captured by sequencing in a study of T cells after yellow fever vaccination. Study overall: Preparation used SMART-Seq v4 Ultra Low Input for the low-cell-number fractions. Study-wide points: Booster sampling recovered most clones from primary vaccination (nearly 98% CD4, just over 85% CD8). Abundant bulk-derived clonotypes could contaminate FACS-sorted repertoires. Weaker, the secondary response peaked sooner, at day 5 versus 15.

TCRdb recomputed calls from the 5' RACE reads with MiXCR, one row per CDR3 protein. The table has a few hundred thousand distinct CDR3 sequences, approximately 4.2% seen once; the top ten hold 20% to 25%. With regard to this clonotype: The target antigen is unknown.

V was cut by 3 bases and J by 4 bases, with 17 bases left in between. The CDR3 spans 15 residues. Germline lookup yields CDR1 DFQATT and CDR2 SNEGSKA (reference sequence). This material consisted of PBMCs, taken 5 days after the yellow fever booster vaccination. This clonotype was obtained from a man aged 18 to 30 who received the YFV17D yellow fever vaccine. The chain couples TRBV20-1 to TRBJ2-3; possible D gene TRBD1, 6 bases. Here the CDR3 reads CSARGAGPLADTQYF. In nucleotides, the CDR3 is TGCAGTGCTAGGGGGGCTGGACCTTTGGCAGATACGCAGTATTTT.